This T cell receptor beta chain is drawn from a study of regulatory T cells in long-lasting Graves disease (dated by TCRdb to the early 2020s). Regarding the study in general: Antithyroid drugs had been taken for less than 3 months by newly diagnosed Graves' disease patients. Patients with persistent Graves' disease were compared with patients with newly diagnosed Graves' disease using TCR sequencing and RNA sequencing of peripheral blood. The study took place in China and was registered as a clinical trial. A total of around 33 samples underwent TCR sequencing, from roughly 13 patients with persistent Graves' disease and some 20 patients with newly diagnosed Graves' disease. Study-level results and caveats: Sequencing and analysis were limited to the TCR beta chain. The study examined only peripheral blood because the primary lesion, thyroid tissue, could not be accessed. Compared with newly diagnosed patients, persistent Graves' disease patients had lower TCR Shannon entropy and fewer highly expanded clones, which suggests clonal expansion. Preferential use of TRBV28, TRBJ1-2 and TRBJ2-5 was observed in persistent disease, whereas TRBV20-1 and TRBJ2-1 were favored in newly diagnosed disease. A larger number of public clonotypes was shared among persistent patients (under 3,000) than among newly diagnosed patients (over 850). The authors acknowledged the small sample size as a limitation that may reduce accuracy.

The intended sense of this specimen's time point label: newly diagnosed GD, antithyroid drugs for less than 3 months. For both TCR sequencing and RNA sequencing, RNA was extracted from PBMCs in TRIzol. The diagnosis of Graves' disease followed American Thyroid Association guidelines. The patients came from an endocrinology department in Xi'an, China. Each patient gave approximately 10 milliliters of peripheral blood, collected in an EDTA anticoagulant tube. Ficoll Paque Plus density gradient separation was used to isolate PBMCs, and no further T cell sorting was performed. RNA quality was checked with an Agilent 2100 Bioanalyzer and agarose gel, and concentration with a NanoDrop 2000. The library was generated by multiplex PCR. Instrument used: Illumina HiSeq 4000. iRepertoire HTBI primers and Arm-PCR amplification of CDR3 regions were used to construct TCR beta libraries. Before sequencing, the PCR products went through gel purification. Turning to the authors' computational methods: A total of some 60 TRBV and 14 TRBJ segments were identified across samples and were used for gene usage analysis of CDR3 amino acid clonotypes. COPE and FqMerger were used to merge the filtered high-quality paired reads into contigs. Contigs were aligned with BLAST to IMGT TRBV, TRBD and TRBJ reference genes, and CDR3 was defined per IMGT. Highly expanded clones were defined as clonotypes with a frequency above 0.1%. Repertoire diversity was measured by Shannon entropy, and V-J evenness by the Gini coefficient. Clonotypes shared by more than one individual were considered public. TCRdb redid the processing of the public reads, applying fastp at Q25 and MiXCR, and retained in-frame beta chains. Merged by CDR3 protein, the rows form single entries marked with the most common genes and DNA. The V and J calls come from TCRdb's annotation, not from the publication. For this sample the table gives just over 600,000 distinct CDR3 sequences, of which under 20% were detected only once. Together, the top ten hold 15% to 20% of the sample.

V was cut back by 1 base and J by 0 bases, leaving a gap of 11 bases between them. Including the terminal cysteine and phenylalanine, the CDR3 comprises 16 residues. The kept DNA is CDR3 alone, 48 bases in frame from the first base. The CDR1 and CDR2 encoded by the germline V gene are KGHDR and SFDVKD. This clonotype was detected many times. This clone's antigen is unknown. No clone much larger than this one lies a single base away; base qualities are absent. The same sample was also used in a study of T cells in Graves' hyperthyroidism and ophthalmopathy. As that second study puts it: Graves' hyperthyroidism was defined as stable when no progression to ophthalmopathy occurred over 18 months of follow-up. Hyperthyroidism patients were newly diagnosed, had a disease duration of under 2 months, and were aged 18 to 65 years. The study excluded patients with uncontrolled infections, other autoimmune diseases, pregnancy or lactation. Diagnoses were based on clinical symptoms, serum thyroxine and TRAb, thyroid ultrasound and orbital computed tomography. The first round of RT-PCR for the TCR CDR3 was performed with the HTBI primer set and the Qiagen OneStep RT-PCR kit. Blood samples also contained most of the expanded thyroid clonotypes (frequency above 0.001), which suggests that blood repertoires may reflect thyroid immune responses. A model built on a 13 V-J signature distinguished ophthalmopathy from stable hyperthyroidism, reaching 87.88% sensitivity and under 84% specificity in cross-validation and 80%/75% in testing. In validation, the model predicted progression to ophthalmopathy with 55% to 71% sensitivity and roughly 75% specificity, a median of around six months before onset. A discovery cohort of approximately 100 patients, approximately 44 with Graves' ophthalmopathy and about 58 with stable Graves' hyperthyroidism, was used to find distinguishing TCR V-J signatures. Prospective prediction of ophthalmopathy was tested in an independent validation cohort consisting of about 19 hyperthyroidism patients and 15 or so patients who later progressed to ophthalmopathy. The 85 to 100 discovery patients were divided at random into training and test sets in a 7:3 ratio. In addition, the study compared T-cell repertoires in thyroid tissue and in blood from a handful of Graves' hyperthyroidism patients. Once sampling was done, hyperthyroidism patients were given methimazole at a starting dose of 30 mg daily, whereas ophthalmopathy patients were given high-dose intravenous methylprednisolone. A second multiplex PCR round built the libraries, followed by size selection and purification. Paired-end sequencing of the libraries was performed with 100 bp reads on an Illumina HiSeq2000. SOAPnuke was used to process the raw data, with reads discarded if the reads contained adapters or uncalled bases, had a mean Phred below 15, or lacked an exact constant-primer or identifier match. COPE v1.2.5 was used to merge high-quality paired reads, and clonotypes were defined as unique nucleotide sequences. MiTCR v1.1 was used to align clonotypes to the IMGT TRBV, TRBD and TRBJ reference segments. Analysis was restricted to V-J combinations with a frequency above 0.0001, which covered approximately 99% of repertoires. The TCS score was defined as F50 (clonal expansion) divided by E x V (chaos), with BLOSUM62-based TCRdist calculated between CDR3 peptides within each V-J. Welch's t-statistics and random forest reduced around 510 V-J features to 10 to 15, which were used in a naive Bayes classifier (R e1071). No statistical method was used to fix the sample size in advance, and group allocation was not hidden from the investigators. The paper describes TCR Vbeta CDR3 sequencing of about 140 peripheral blood samples, made up of 43 ophthalmopathy patients, around 78 hyperthyroidism patients and 17 progressor patients.

This chain joins TRBV24-1 to TRBJ1-1; a confident D gene designation cannot be given. Sample: peripheral blood mononuclear cells (PBMCs), taken at new diagnosis, from a patient treated with antithyroid drugs. The receptor's source is a woman aged 25-40 years with Graves disease. Donor details come from another sample of the same person, matched by shared clones. The CDR3 region: CATSDFGFRMNTEAFF. The base sequence is TGTGCCACCAGTGATTTCGGTTTCAGGATGAACACTGAAGCTTTCTTT.